The 2 T cell receptor beta chains in this list originate from one sample, sequenced in a study of blood T cell repertoires in COVID-19 (TCRdb year 2020). The library relied on the immunoSEQ multiplex PCR assay. TCRdb provides this immuneACCESS table in a form limited to in-frame rearrangements. Some clones are lacking; in checked studies, under half of them reflect an unresolved V gene, and why the rest are absent is not known. Counted in this sample were about 70,000 clones; around 85% of them appeared once. The biggest ten clones account for 30% to 40% of the sample. Source material: peripheral blood. Source of these receptors: a woman aged 80 or over with active or convalescent COVID-19.

There are a few counts of this clone. The V gene is TRBV6-6, the J gene TRBJ2-1; 16 nucleotides align to TRBD2. Germline values: CDR1 MNHNY, CDR2 SVGAGI (reference sequence). V lost 6 bases, J lost 14 bases, and 7 bases stayed unmatched. This CDR3 comprises 14 residues. CDR3 sequence reads: CASSGTSGGGREFF. The CDR3 DNA sequence: TGTGCCAGCAGCGGGACTAGCGGGGGGGGTCGTGAGTTCTTC.

This sequence joins TRBV5-1 and TRBJ2-2, with 7 bases lining up with TRBD1. Germline values: CDR1 SGHRS, CDR2 YFSETQ. The CDR3 loop spans 15 amino acids. V dropped 2 bases and J dropped 3; count of bases not matched to a gene: 4. CDR3 nucleotide sequence: TGCGCCAGCAGCTTAGGGGACAGAGACACCGGGGAGCTGTTTTTT. This gives the protein CASSLGDRDTGELFF. The whole variable domain, filled in from reference TRBV5-1 and TRBJ2-2, reads KAGVTQTPRYLIKTRGQQVTLSCSPISGHRSVSWYQQTPGQGLQFLFEYFSETQRNKGNFPGRFSGRQFSNSRSEMNVSTLELGDSALYLCASSLGDRDTGELFFGEGSRLTVL.